Reported below is one TCR beta chain. Its target is unknown. 60 Vbeta and 13 Jbeta primers were used in PCR. Measured with immunoSEQ multiplex PCR; TCRdb has only the in-frame clones, and not every one. The sample shows roughly 180,000 clones, over 70% of them seen only once. These data come from a study of cytomegalovirus exposure and HLA in healthy donors. General observations from the study: Among the most significant clusters, several appeared linked to common viral pathogens in a later analysis.

All the people who gave samples were healthy bone marrow donors. The source of this sequence is a man aged 18 to 29 in good health and CMV-seronegative. The sample comprised PBMCs.

DNA for the CDR3: TGTGCCAGCACCAATGACAGGGCTCTCTATGGCTACACCTTC. Translating gives CASTNDRALYGYTF. The rearrangement joins TRBV4-2 to TRBJ1-2; 7 bases align to TRBD1. V lost 7 bases, J lost 4 bases, and 9 bases stayed unmatched. The CDR3 is made up of 14 amino acids. From germline, CDR1 is LGHNA and CDR2 YNFKEQ.